The TCR beta chain under discussion was sequenced for a study of cytomegalovirus exposure and HLA in healthy donors. At the level of the study: Earlier, 150 million to 200 million T cells were analyzed, and around 100 million unique TCR beta sequences were found among them.

Comments on this clone: Its antigen remains unknown.

The study's findings and limits: According to a later analysis, most TCR beta chains associated with CMV appeared HLA-restricted.

Healthy individuals who donated bone marrow served as the donors. Likely unrecorded immune exposures existed in these nominally healthy donors. Germline V gene lookup returns CDR1 SEHNR and CDR2 FQNEAQ (reference sequence). V shed 1 base, J shed 8 bases, and the junction held 4 bases outside the gene matches. The CDR3 is 15 residues long. Primers for the PCR totalled 60 Vbeta and 13 Jbeta. Measured with immunoSEQ multiplex PCR; TCRdb has only the in-frame clones, and not every one. The sample records roughly 100,000 clones, approximately 71% being singletons. The rearrangement joins TRBV7-9 to TRBJ1-4; TRBD1 agrees at 10 bases. The material sequenced was PBMCs. The sequence derives from a female donor in good health and CMV-seronegative. CDR3 DNA: TGTGCCAGCAGCTTAGGGGGACAGGGGTCCGAAAAACTGTTTTTT. Residues: CASSLGGQGSEKLFF.